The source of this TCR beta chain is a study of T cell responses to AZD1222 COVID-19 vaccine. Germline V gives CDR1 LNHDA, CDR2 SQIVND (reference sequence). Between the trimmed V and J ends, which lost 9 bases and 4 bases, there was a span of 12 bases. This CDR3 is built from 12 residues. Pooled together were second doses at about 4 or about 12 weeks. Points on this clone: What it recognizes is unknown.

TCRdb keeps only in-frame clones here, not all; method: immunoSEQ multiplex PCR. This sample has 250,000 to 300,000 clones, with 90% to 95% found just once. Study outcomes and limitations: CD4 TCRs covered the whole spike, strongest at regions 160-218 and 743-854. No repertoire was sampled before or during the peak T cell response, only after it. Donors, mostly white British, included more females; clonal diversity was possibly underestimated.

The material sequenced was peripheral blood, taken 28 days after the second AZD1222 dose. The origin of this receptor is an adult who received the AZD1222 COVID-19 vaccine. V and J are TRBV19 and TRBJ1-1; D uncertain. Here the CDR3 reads CASRSWSTEAFF. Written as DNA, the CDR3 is TGTGCCAGCAGATCGTGGTCCACTGAAGCTTTCTTT.